This T cell receptor beta chain derives from a study of control samples from healthy donors and cancer patients. V lost 5 bases and J 4 bases, leaving 23 bases between the germline ends. This CDR3 spans 17 amino acids. Per the germline V gene, CDR1 is SSHAT and CDR2 is FNYEAQ (reference sequence). Using immunoSEQ multiplex PCR, the repertoire was profiled, and TCRdb retains in-frame clones only, with some absent. Of about 82,000 clones in the sample, roughly 86% are singletons; the top ten hold 20% to 25%. The source material was blood. V is TRBV7-7 and J is TRBJ2-5, with D possibly matching TRBD2 (7 bases). The clonotype comes from a man aged 50 or older in good health. The chain's CDR3 is CASSPRDGGALRETQYF. In nucleotides, the CDR3 is TGTGCCAGCAGCCCCCGGGATGGGGGGGCGCTACGAGAGACCCAGTACTTC. The full variable domain, rest sourced from reference TRBV7-7 and TRBJ2-5, is GAGVSQSPRYKVTKRGQDVTLRCDPISSHATLYWYQQALGQGPEFLTYFNYEAQPDKSGLPSDRFSAERPEGSISTLTIQRTEQRDSAMYRCASSPRDGGALRETQYFGPGTRLLVL.